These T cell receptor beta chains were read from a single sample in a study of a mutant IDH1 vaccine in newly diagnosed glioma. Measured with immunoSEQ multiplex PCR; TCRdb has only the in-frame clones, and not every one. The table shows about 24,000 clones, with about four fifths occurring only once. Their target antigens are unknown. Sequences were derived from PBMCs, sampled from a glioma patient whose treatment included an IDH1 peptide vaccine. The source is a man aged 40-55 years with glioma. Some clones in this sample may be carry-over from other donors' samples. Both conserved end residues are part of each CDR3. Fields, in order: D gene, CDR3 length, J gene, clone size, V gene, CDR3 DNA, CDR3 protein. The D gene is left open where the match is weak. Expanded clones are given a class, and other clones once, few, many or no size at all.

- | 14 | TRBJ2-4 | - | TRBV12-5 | TGTGCTAGTGGTTTCAGTGGAGCCAAAAACATTCAGTACTTC | CASGFSGAKNIQYF
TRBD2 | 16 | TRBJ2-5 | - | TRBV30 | TGTGCCTGGAGTGTACTTTCAGGGAGGGTCCAAGAGACCCAGTACTTC | CAWSVLSGRVQETQYF
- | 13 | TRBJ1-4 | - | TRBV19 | TGTGCCAGTAGTCCTTCTCAGGGTGAAAAACTGTTTTTT | CASSPSQGEKLFF
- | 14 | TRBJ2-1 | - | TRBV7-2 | TGTGCCAGCAGCTTAAGGGACTTTTACAATGAGCAGTTCTTC | CASSLRDFYNEQFF
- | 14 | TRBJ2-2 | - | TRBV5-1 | TGCGCCAGCAGCTTGGGGGGATCCACCGGGGAGCTGTTTTTT | CASSLGGSTGELFF
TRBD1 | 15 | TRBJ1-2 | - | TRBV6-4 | TGTGCCAGCAGTGACGGGGGACAGGGGAACTATGGCTACACCTTC | CASSDGGQGNYGYTF
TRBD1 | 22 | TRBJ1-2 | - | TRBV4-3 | TGCGCCAGCAGCCAAGATCAAGGGGGCCTCAATAGGGCTGAGTTGGGTAACTATGGCTACACCTTC | CASSQDQGGLNRAELGNYGYTF
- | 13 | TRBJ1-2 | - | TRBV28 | TGTGCCAGCAGTTTTACACAAAACTATGGCTACACCTTC | CASSFTQNYGYTF
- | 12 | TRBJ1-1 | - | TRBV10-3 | TGTGCCACCGGGACCCCCAGCACTGAAGCTTTCTTT | CATGTPSTEAFF
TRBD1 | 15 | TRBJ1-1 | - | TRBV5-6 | TGTGCCAGCAGCCAGCGACAGGGTGGAGGCACTGAAGCTTTCTTT | CASSQRQGGGTEAFF
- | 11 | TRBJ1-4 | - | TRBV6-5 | TGTGCCAGCAGCCGTGGTGAAAAACTGTTTTTT | CASSRGEKLFF
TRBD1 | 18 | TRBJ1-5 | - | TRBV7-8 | TGTGCCAGCAGCTTAGGGCGGGACAGGGTGGACCATAATCAGCCCCAGCATTTT | CASSLGRDRVDHNQPQHF
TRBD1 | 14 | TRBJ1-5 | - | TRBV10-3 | TGTGCCATCAGTTCGGACAGGGAGGGTCAGCCCCAGCATTTT | CAISSDREGQPQHF
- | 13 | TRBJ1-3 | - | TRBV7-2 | TGTGCCAGCAGCTTAGATTACCCCGGGCCATTATATTTT | CASSLDYPGPLYF
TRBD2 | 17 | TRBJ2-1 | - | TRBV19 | TGTGCCAGTAGTATTATGCGGGGGGAAACATTCTACAATGAGCAGTTCTTC | CASSIMRGETFYNEQFF
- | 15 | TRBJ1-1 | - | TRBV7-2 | TGTGCCAGCAGCTTAGTCGGACTATGGAGCACTGAAGCTTTCTTT | CASSLVGLWSTEAFF
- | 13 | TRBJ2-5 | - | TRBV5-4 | TGTGCCAGCTATCGGGAGAACCAAGAGACCCAGTACTTC | CASYRENQETQYF
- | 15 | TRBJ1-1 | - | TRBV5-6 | TGTGCCAGCAGCTTCGGAACAGGGTTGAACACTGAAGCTTTCTTT | CASSFGTGLNTEAFF
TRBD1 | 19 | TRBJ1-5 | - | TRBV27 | TGTGCCAGCAGTGCAGGACAGGGCACCCCCCCCCGTCGCAATCAGCCCCAGCATTTT | CASSAGQGTPPRRNQPQHF
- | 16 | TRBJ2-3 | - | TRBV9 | TGTGCCAGCAGCGTAGGGACGGGACAACCCACAGATACGCAGTATTTT | CASSVGTGQPTDTQYF
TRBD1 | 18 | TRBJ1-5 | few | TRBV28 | TGTGCCAGCAGTCTACTCACACCTGGACAGGGTCGAGATCAGCCCCAGCATTTT | CASSLLTPGQGRDQPQHF
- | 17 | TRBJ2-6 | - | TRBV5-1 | TGCGCCAGCAGCTTGGAACCCCCGAGGGATGGGGCCAACGTCCTGACTTTC | CASSLEPPRDGANVLTF
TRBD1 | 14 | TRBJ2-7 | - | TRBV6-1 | TGTGCCAGCGAGGACAGGGGATTCTCCTACGAGCAGTACTTC | CASEDRGFSYEQYF
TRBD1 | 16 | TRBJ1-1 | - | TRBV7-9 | TGTGCCAGCAGCTTCGGGACAGGGGATTGGAACACTGAAGCTTTCTTT | CASSFGTGDWNTEAFF
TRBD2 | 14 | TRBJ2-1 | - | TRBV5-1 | TGCGCCAGCCATAGCGGGGGGGCCCGCAATGAGCAGTTCTTC | CASHSGGARNEQFF
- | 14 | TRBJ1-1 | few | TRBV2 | TGTGCCAGCAAGCGGGAGCGGGGGGTCACTGAAGCTTTCTTT | CASKRERGVTEAFF
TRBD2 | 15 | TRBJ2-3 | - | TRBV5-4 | TGTGCCAGCAGCTTCGGGGGGACCAGCACAGATACGCAGTATTTT | CASSFGGTSTDTQYF
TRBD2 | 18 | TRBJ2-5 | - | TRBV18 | TGTGCCAGCTCACCTTTACCTGGGACTAGCGGGGGCCAAGAGACCCAGTACTTC | CASSPLPGTSGGQETQYF
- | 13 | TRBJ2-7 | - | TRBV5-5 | TGTGCCAGCAGCCTCGGTCTCTTTGGAGAGCAGTACTTC | CASSLGLFGEQYF
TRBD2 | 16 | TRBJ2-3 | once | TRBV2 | TGTGCCAGCACTCCGGGACTACCAGCTATGATGGATACGCAGTATTTT | CASTPGLPAMMDTQYF
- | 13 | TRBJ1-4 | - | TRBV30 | TGTGCCTGGAGTGTTGTGGGGGGAGAAAAACTGTTTTTT | CAWSVVGGEKLFF
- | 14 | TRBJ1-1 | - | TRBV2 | TGTGCCAGCGAACGCGGGGGAGACAACACTGAAGCTTTCTTT | CASERGGDNTEAFF
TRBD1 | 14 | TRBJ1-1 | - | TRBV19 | TGTGCCAGTAGGCCCGGGACAGGGGGAACTGAAGCTTTCTTT | CASRPGTGGTEAFF
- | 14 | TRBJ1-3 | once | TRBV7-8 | TGTGCCGGTCGTGGCGGGAGCTCTGGAAACACCATATATTTT | CAGRGGSSGNTIYF
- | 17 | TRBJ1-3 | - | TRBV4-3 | TGCGCCAGCAGCCTTCCCTTCGAGGGACCGAAACGAAACACCATATATTTT | CASSLPFEGPKRNTIYF
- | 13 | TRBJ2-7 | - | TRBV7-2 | TGTGCCAGCAGATCCAGTAGCTCCTACGAGCAGTACTTC | CASRSSSSYEQYF
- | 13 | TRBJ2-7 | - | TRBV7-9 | TGTGCCAGCAGCTCAAAGGGACCTTACGAGCAGTACTTC | CASSSKGPYEQYF
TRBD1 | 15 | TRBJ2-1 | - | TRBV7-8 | TGTGCCAGCAGCAAACGGGACAGGGCCTACAATGAGCAGTTCTTC | CASSKRDRAYNEQFF
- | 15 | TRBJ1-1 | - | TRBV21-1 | TGTGCCAGCAGCATTACAAACAGACGGGGCACTGAAGCTTTCTTT | CASSITNRRGTEAFF
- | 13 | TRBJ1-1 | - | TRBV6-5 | TGTGCCAGCACCTCCGCCGCGAACACTGAAGCTTTCTTT | CASTSAANTEAFF
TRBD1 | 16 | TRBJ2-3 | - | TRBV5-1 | TGCGCCAGCAGCTTATTCCGGGACAGGGGGCGCGATACGCAGTATTTT | CASSLFRDRGRDTQYF
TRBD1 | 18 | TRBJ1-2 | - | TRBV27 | TGTGCCAGCAGTTCCCGGAGGGACAGGGACCCTGGTAACTATGGCTACACCTTC | CASSSRRDRDPGNYGYTF
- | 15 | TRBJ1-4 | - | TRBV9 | TGTGCCAGCAGCGAAACGGAGGACTTTAGTGAAAAACTGTTTTTT | CASSETEDFSEKLFF
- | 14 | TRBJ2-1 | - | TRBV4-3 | TGCGCCAGCAGCCAAGAGCTCGGGGCTCGTGAGCAGTTCTTC | CASSQELGAREQFF
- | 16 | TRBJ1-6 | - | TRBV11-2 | TGTGCCAGCAGCTTATCCTCCGGGGGCGCGGATTCACCCCTCCACTTT | CASSLSSGGADSPLHF
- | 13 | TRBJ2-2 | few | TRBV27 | TGTGCCAGCAGTTTATCCGCCACCGGGGAGCTGTTTTTT | CASSLSATGELFF
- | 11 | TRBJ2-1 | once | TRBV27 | TGTGCCAGCAGTTGGGGGGATGAGCAGTTCTTC | CASSWGDEQFF
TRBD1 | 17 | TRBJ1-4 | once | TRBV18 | TGTGCCAGCTCACCACGGAAGGCAGGGGGGACGGTTGAAAAACTGTTTTTT | CASSPRKAGGTVEKLFF
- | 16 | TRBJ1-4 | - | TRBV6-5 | TGTGCCAGCAGTTTTCGACCGACCCGAACTAATGAAAAACTGTTTTTT | CASSFRPTRTNEKLFF
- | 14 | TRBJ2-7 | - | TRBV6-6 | TGTGCCAGCAGGGGGGCGGATAGCTTCTACGAGCAGTACTTC | CASRGADSFYEQYF